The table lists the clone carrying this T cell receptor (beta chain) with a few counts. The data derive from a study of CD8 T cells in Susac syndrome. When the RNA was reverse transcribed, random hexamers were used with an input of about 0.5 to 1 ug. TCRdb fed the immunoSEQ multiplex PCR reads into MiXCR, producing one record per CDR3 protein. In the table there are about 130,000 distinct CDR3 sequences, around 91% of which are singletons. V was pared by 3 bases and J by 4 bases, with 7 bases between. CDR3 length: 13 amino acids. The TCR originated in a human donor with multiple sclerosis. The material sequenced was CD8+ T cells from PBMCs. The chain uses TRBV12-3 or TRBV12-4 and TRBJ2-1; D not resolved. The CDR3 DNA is TGTGCCAGCAGTTTGAACGGGTACAATGAGCAGTTCTTC. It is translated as CASSLNGYNEQFF.